This TCR beta chain is drawn from a study of molecular identifiers for immune sequencing clone quantification. Looking at the study overall: The replicates split RNA from approximately 20,000 or 100,000 naive CD8 cells five ways and sequenced four.

Findings of the study overall: Amid approximately 1 million naive cells, spiked Jurkat TCR RNA from one cell was reportedly still detectable.

TCRdb re-derived calls from the PCR reads in MiXCR, one entry per CDR3 protein. The sample lists some 100,000 distinct CDR3 sequences; under 40% were seen once. The naive CD8 libraries originated from between about 18,000 and 1,000,000 sorted cells and drew on 10%, 30% or 50% RNA. Naive CD8 T cells were sorted as CD8+CD4-CCR7+CD45RA+. At least ten counts were recorded for this clonotype. The antigen is undetermined. The length of the CDR3 is 10 residues. V dropped 7 bases and J dropped 7 bases, with 8 bases sitting between them. Per germline, CDR1 MNHEY and CDR2 SVGEGT. The chain combines TRBV6-2 or TRBV6-3 with TRBJ2-7, with no clear D. Sequences were obtained from naive CD8+ T cells from blood, with Jurkat cell RNA spiked in. Documented subset: FACS-sorted CD8+CD4-CCR7+CD45RA+ naive T cells. The source is a human donor in good health. Some libraries in this study had Jurkat cell RNA spiked in. The CDR3 protein is CASIRTEQYF. The CDR3 coding sequence is TGTGCCAGCATCCGGACGGAGCAGTACTTC.